The clone carrying this TCR beta chain was counted many times. Its antigen is unidentified. The record originates from a study of CD8 T cells in ankylosing spondylitis. It was by quantitative 5'-RACE with molecular barcodes that TCR beta libraries were made. TCRdb called the 5' RACE reads again in MiXCR, with one record for every CDR3 protein. The sample has about 140,000 distinct CDR3 sequences, around 7.9% seen once; the top ten hold under 15%. The CDR3 spans 15 residues. Trimming took 6 bases from V and 0 from J, leaving 12 bases between them. Germline assignment: CDR1 SGHTA and CDR2 FQGNSA. Points from the study as a whole: Several highly homologous variants made up a TCR beta motif that seemed to typify ankylosing spondylitis blood. Earlier authors reported some of these motif variants in reactive arthritis synovial fluid and blood.

This TCR came from a female donor with ankylosing spondylitis or in good health (not recorded which). What was sequenced was blood, either unsorted or a sorted T cell fraction (not recorded which). The chain recombines TRBV7-2 with TRBJ2-1; D perhaps matches TRBD2 (6 bases). The DNA for the CDR3 is TGTGCCAGCAGTCAGGAGGGGAGCTCCTACAATGAGCAGTTCTTC. It is translated as CASSQEGSSYNEQFF.